The source of this T cell receptor (beta chain) is a study of neoadjuvant nivolumab and ipilimumab in lung cancer. Whole-study results and caveats: TCR sequencing covered a small number of samples. Resected tumors had greater TCR richness and clonality than uninvolved lung.

By proportion, this clone is medium-sized. Its antigen is as yet unknown. Clones were read by immunoSEQ multiplex PCR, and TCRdb kept only the in-frame ones, dropping some. The sample gives some 25,000 clones, 75% to 85% of which show up once; 8.6% is in the top ten. This sequence was found in an adult with non-small cell lung cancer. The sample here was tumor tissue, taken after neoadjuvant nivolumab, alone or with ipilimumab, at or shortly before surgery.

CDR3 region: CASNGGPQPQHF. CDR3 in DNA: TGTGCCAGCAACGGGGGGCCTCAGCCCCAGCATTTT. This chain uses TRBV28 with TRBJ1-5, with D perhaps TRBD1 (6 bases). This CDR3 region has 12 residues. Trimming stripped 7 bases from V and 6 bases from J, with 10 bases between. CDR1 is MDHEN, CDR2 SYDVKM, per germline.